This T cell receptor (beta chain) was found in a study of early T cells in non-severe SARS-CoV-2 infection. This clonotype was detected only a few times. TCRdb re-analysed the 5' RACE reads in MiXCR, keeping a single row per CDR3 protein. The repertoire holds under 75,000 distinct CDR3 sequences, 13% seen once, with roughly 8.3% in the top ten. Trimming pared 2 bases from V and 3 bases from J, leaving 14 bases between. Per the germline V gene, CDR1 is SEHNR and CDR2 is FQNEAQ (reference sequence). The CDR3 totals 16 residues. Sequencing was performed on whole blood. The chain couples TRBV7-9 to TRBJ2-1, with D maybe TRBD2 (5 bases). This TCR derives from an adult who was a healthcare worker with PCR-confirmed SARS-CoV-2 infection or an uninfected control (not recorded which). The CDR3 sequence is CASSLFRGSFYNEQFF. The CDR3, as DNA: TGTGCCAGCAGCTTATTCCGGGGTAGCTTCTACAATGAGCAGTTCTTC.